These T cell receptor beta chains were read from a single sample in a study of radiotherapy plus CTLA-4 blockade in lung cancer. Some clones are missing from TCRdb's copy, which holds only in-frame ones; the method was immunoSEQ multiplex PCR. In the table there are 60,000 to 75,000 clones, roughly four fifths of which are singletons. The sequenced sample was peripheral blood, obtained from a patient treated with radiotherapy plus ipilimumab. Every receptor here comes from a human donor with non-small cell lung cancer whose response to radiotherapy plus ipilimumab could not be evaluated. Some clones in this sample may be carry-over from other donors' samples. The CDR3 runs from the conserved cysteine through the conserved F or W. Fields, in order: V gene, D gene, J gene, clone size, CDR3 protein, CDR3 DNA. A D gene is named only where the DNA matches it firmly. A clone size is listed for some rows: how often the clone was seen (once, few, many), or a class if it is expanded.

v_gene: TRBV15
d_gene: TRBD1
j_gene: TRBJ1-5
abundance: -
CDR3aa: CATSAQGVLNQPQHF
CDR3nt: TGTGCCACCAGCGCCCAGGGGGTACTAAATCAGCCCCAGCATTTT

v_gene: TRBV5-4
d_gene: TRBD1
j_gene: TRBJ1-6
abundance: -
CDR3aa: CASSLGQGLNSPLHF
CDR3nt: TGTGCCAGCAGCCTCGGACAGGGCCTTAATTCACCCCTCCACTTT

v_gene: TRBV6-1
d_gene: TRBD1
j_gene: TRBJ1-5
abundance: -
CDR3aa: CASSGTGGTQPQHF
CDR3nt: TGTGCCAGCAGCGGGACAGGGGGCACTCAGCCCCAGCATTTT

v_gene: TRBV28
d_gene: -
j_gene: TRBJ1-1
abundance: -
CDR3aa: CASSSDHRGTEAFF
CDR3nt: TGTGCCAGCAGCTCGGATCACCGGGGCACTGAAGCTTTCTTT

v_gene: TRBV5-1
d_gene: TRBD1
j_gene: TRBJ2-3
abundance: -
CDR3aa: CASSPHGTGDTQYF
CDR3nt: TGCGCCAGCAGCCCCCACGGGACAGGAGATACGCAGTATTTT

v_gene: TRBV6-5
d_gene: -
j_gene: TRBJ2-3
abundance: -
CDR3aa: CASRGTSTDTQYF
CDR3nt: TGTGCCAGCCGGGGGACTAGCACAGATACGCAGTATTTT

v_gene: TRBV2
d_gene: -
j_gene: TRBJ2-3
abundance: -
CDR3aa: CASRYTGTDTQYF
CDR3nt: TGTGCCAGCAGGTACACCGGCACAGATACGCAGTATTTT

v_gene: TRBV6-5
d_gene: TRBD1
j_gene: TRBJ2-7
abundance: -
CDR3aa: CASSSHLGQATYEQYF
CDR3nt: TGTGCCAGCAGTTCTCATCTGGGACAGGCTACCTACGAGCAGTACTTC

v_gene: TRBV19
d_gene: TRBD1
j_gene: TRBJ2-5
abundance: few
CDR3aa: CASSGRDRWEETQYF
CDR3nt: TGTGCCAGTAGTGGCCGGGACAGGTGGGAAGAGACCCAGTACTTC

v_gene: TRBV4-1
d_gene: TRBD1
j_gene: TRBJ1-1
abundance: -
CDR3aa: CASSQEGTGLNTEAFF
CDR3nt: TGCGCCAGCAGCCAAGAGGGGACAGGGCTGAACACTGAAGCTTTCTTT

v_gene: TRBV7-9
d_gene: TRBD2
j_gene: TRBJ2-7
abundance: -
CDR3aa: CASSLAPSGGSYEQYF
CDR3nt: TGTGCCAGCAGCTTAGCCCCTAGCGGGGGGTCCTACGAGCAGTACTTC

v_gene: TRBV6-1
d_gene: TRBD1
j_gene: TRBJ2-5
abundance: few
CDR3aa: CASGETGVQETQYF
CDR3nt: TGTGCCAGCGGGGAAACAGGGGTCCAAGAGACCCAGTACTTC

v_gene: TRBV6-5
d_gene: TRBD1
j_gene: TRBJ2-2
abundance: once
CDR3aa: CASRPPGQGGGELFF
CDR3nt: TGTGCCAGCAGACCCCCGGGACAGGGGGGCGGGGAGCTGTTTTTT

v_gene: TRBV5-1
d_gene: -
j_gene: TRBJ2-2
abundance: -
CDR3aa: CASSGGAANTGELFF
CDR3nt: TGCGCCAGCAGCGGCGGGGCGGCGAACACCGGGGAGCTGTTTTTT

v_gene: TRBV6-5
d_gene: -
j_gene: TRBJ2-5
abundance: -
CDR3aa: CASSYSHPGETQYF
CDR3nt: TGTGCCAGCAGTTACTCACACCCAGGGGAGACCCAGTACTTC

v_gene: TRBV5-6
d_gene: -
j_gene: TRBJ1-2
abundance: -
CDR3aa: CASSLAGPSTSYGYTF
CDR3nt: TGTGCCAGCAGCTTGGCAGGTCCCAGCACGAGCTATGGCTACACCTTC

v_gene: TRBV5-1
d_gene: TRBD1
j_gene: TRBJ1-4
abundance: -
CDR3aa: CASSLMTGTNEKLFF
CDR3nt: TGCGCCAGCAGCTTGATGACAGGGACTAATGAAAAACTGTTTTTT

v_gene: TRBV28
d_gene: -
j_gene: TRBJ1-5
abundance: -
CDR3aa: CASSLEGGDIDNQPQHF
CDR3nt: TGTGCCAGCAGTTTAGAGGGGGGGGATATCGACAATCAGCCCCAGCATTTT

v_gene: TRBV2
d_gene: TRBD2
j_gene: TRBJ2-7
abundance: -
CDR3aa: CASSEREGEQYF
CDR3nt: TGTGCCAGCAGTGAAAGGGAGGGCGAGCAGTACTTC

v_gene: TRBV4-2
d_gene: -
j_gene: TRBJ1-6
abundance: many
CDR3aa: CASSPGDNSPLHF
CDR3nt: TGTGCCAGCAGCCCAGGGGATAATTCACCCCTCCACTTT

v_gene: TRBV25-1
d_gene: -
j_gene: TRBJ2-3
abundance: -
CDR3aa: CASRAGATQYF
CDR3nt: TGTGCCAGCAGGGCGGGGGCCACGCAGTATTTT

v_gene: TRBV6-1
d_gene: -
j_gene: TRBJ2-7
abundance: -
CDR3aa: CASSRHPRQYF
CDR3nt: TGTGCCAGCAGCCGACACCCGAGGCAGTACTTC

v_gene: TRBV6-5
d_gene: -
j_gene: TRBJ1-6
abundance: -
CDR3aa: CASSYSNSYNSPLHF
CDR3nt: TGTGCCAGCAGTTACTCCAACTCCTATAATTCACCCCTCCACTTT

v_gene: TRBV5-6
d_gene: -
j_gene: TRBJ2-3
abundance: -
CDR3aa: CASSFQGSKDTQYF
CDR3nt: TGTGCCAGCAGCTTCCAGGGAAGTAAGGATACGCAGTATTTT

v_gene: TRBV29-1
d_gene: -
j_gene: TRBJ2-7
abundance: -
CDR3aa: CSGTDHREYEQYF
CDR3nt: TGCAGCGGTACCGACCACAGAGAGTACGAGCAGTACTTC

v_gene: TRBV27
d_gene: -
j_gene: TRBJ1-2
abundance: -
CDR3aa: CASSLSAGDDSYGYTF
CDR3nt: TGTGCCAGCAGTTTATCAGCGGGCGACGACTCCTATGGCTACACCTTC

v_gene: TRBV4-2
d_gene: TRBD2
j_gene: TRBJ2-1
abundance: few
CDR3aa: CASSQESAGGANEQFF
CDR3nt: TGTGCCAGCAGCCAAGAATCGGCGGGGGGGGCTAATGAGCAGTTCTTC

v_gene: TRBV4-3
d_gene: -
j_gene: TRBJ1-1
abundance: -
CDR3aa: CASSFSSNSNTEAFF
CDR3nt: TGCGCCAGCAGCTTCTCCTCTAATTCCAACACTGAAGCTTTCTTT

v_gene: TRBV5-1
d_gene: -
j_gene: TRBJ2-3
abundance: -
CDR3aa: CASSLGLVSDTQYF
CDR3nt: TGCGCCAGCAGCTTGGGACTAGTTTCAGATACGCAGTATTTT

v_gene: TRBV6-5
d_gene: -
j_gene: TRBJ2-7
abundance: -
CDR3aa: CASSDRGPYEQYF
CDR3nt: TGTGCCAGCAGTGACCGGGGTCCCTACGAGCAGTACTTC

v_gene: TRBV18
d_gene: TRBD1
j_gene: TRBJ1-5
abundance: -
CDR3aa: CASSPGTGRGQPQHF
CDR3nt: TGTGCCAGCTCACCCGGGACAGGTCGGGGTCAGCCCCAGCATTTT

v_gene: TRBV5-1
d_gene: -
j_gene: TRBJ2-7
abundance: once
CDR3aa: CASSTYYDEQYF
CDR3nt: TGCGCCAGCAGCACCTATTACGACGAGCAGTACTTC

v_gene: TRBV7-9
d_gene: -
j_gene: TRBJ1-1
abundance: few
CDR3aa: CASSPRNTEAFF
CDR3nt: TGTGCCAGCAGCCCGCGCAACACTGAAGCTTTCTTT

v_gene: TRBV6-1
d_gene: -
j_gene: TRBJ2-1
abundance: -
CDR3aa: CASSEPVSGAYNEQFF
CDR3nt: TGTGCCAGCAGTGAACCGGTTTCCGGGGCCTACAATGAGCAGTTCTTC

v_gene: TRBV4-1
d_gene: -
j_gene: TRBJ1-2
abundance: -
CDR3aa: CASSPGFRGDYDGYTF
CDR3nt: TGCGCCAGCAGCCCAGGATTTAGAGGGGACTACGATGGCTACACCTTC

v_gene: TRBV2
d_gene: TRBD1
j_gene: TRBJ2-3
abundance: -
CDR3aa: CASGDSTDTQYF
CDR3nt: TGTGCCAGCGGGGACAGTACAGATACGCAGTATTTT

v_gene: TRBV30
d_gene: -
j_gene: TRBJ1-1
abundance: -
CDR3aa: CAWRDQGSGEAFF
CDR3nt: TGTGCCTGGAGGGACCAGGGTTCCGGTGAAGCTTTCTTT

v_gene: TRBV2
d_gene: -
j_gene: TRBJ1-4
abundance: few
CDR3aa: CASSTGKGSEKLFF
CDR3nt: TGTGCCAGCAGTACAGGGAAGGGAAGTGAAAAACTGTTTTTT

v_gene: TRBV18
d_gene: -
j_gene: TRBJ2-3
abundance: -
CDR3aa: CASPPGVKVADTQYF
CDR3nt: TGTGCCAGCCCCCCAGGGGTTAAAGTCGCAGATACGCAGTATTTT